These 31 T cell receptor beta chains were all obtained from the same sample, sequenced in a study of CD8 T cells in ankylosing spondylitis. In TCRdb, the 5' RACE reads were re-called with MiXCR into one record per CDR3 protein. The sample carries a few hundred thousand distinct CDR3 sequences, less than 25% recorded once. Sequences were obtained from blood, either unsorted or a sorted T cell fraction (not recorded which). Receptors were obtained from a female donor with ankylosing spondylitis or in good health (not recorded which).

DNA for the CDR3: TGCGCCAGCAGTCAGTCGAAAACCGTTTACAATCAGCCCCAGCATTTT. Encoded protein: CASSQSKTVYNQPQHF. The V call is TRBV23-1, the J call TRBJ1-5; no clear D. TRBV23-1 is noted as an ORF with a role that remains uncertain. V gave up 3 bases and J gave up 3 bases, with 15 bases separating them. The CDR3 contains 16 residues.

This clonotype has just a few counts. The gene calls are TRBV28 and TRBJ1-1; D not resolved. This CDR3 has 16 residues. Germline assignment: CDR1 MDHEN and CDR2 SYDVKM. V lost 8 bases and J 1 base, leaving 20 bases between the germline ends. CDR3 amino acids: CASHAGGYVANTEAFF. The CDR3 DNA is TGTGCCAGCCACGCCGGTGGATATGTAGCGAACACTGAAGCTTTCTTT.

The chain recombines TRBV4-1 with TRBJ2-5, with a possible D match to TRBD2 (5 bases). CDR3 length: 16 amino acids. Trimming left V 2 bases short and J 5 bases short, with 18 bases between. Germline V lookup: CDR1 MGHRA, CDR2 YSYEKL. The CDR3 spells CASSQYGSGFGETQYF. As DNA, the CDR3 is TGCGCCAGCAGCCAATATGGATCGGGGTTCGGGGAGACCCAGTACTTC.

The chain carries TRBV7-2 and TRBJ2-5; D unclear. In germline, CDR1 is SGHTA, CDR2 FQGNSA. This CDR3 has 14 amino acids. With 4 bases removed from V and 1 base from J, the gap between germline ends came to 10 bases. DNA of the CDR3: TGTGCCAGCAGCTCCCGGGTCTTCCAAGAGACCCAGTACTTC. Translation: CASSSRVFQETQYF.

In this sample, this clonotype turned up a few times. The CDR3 spells CAISESDELGYEQYF. The CDR3 nucleotides are TGTGCCATCAGTGAGTCGGATGAGCTAGGGTACGAGCAGTACTTC. The rearrangement uses TRBV10-3 and TRBJ2-7; no clear D gene. In germline, CDR1 is ENHRY, CDR2 SYGVKD. V was clipped by 0 bases and J by 4 bases, with 13 bases between them. There are 15 residues in the CDR3.

This chain joins TRBV20-1 and TRBJ2-1, with 9 bases matching TRBD1. Looked up from germline, CDR1 is DFQATT and CDR2 is SNEGSKA (reference sequence). The CDR3 is 14 amino acids. V trimming: 4 bases; J trimming: 3 bases; junction bases outside the gene matches: 4. Written as DNA, the CDR3 is TGCAGTGCTATTTCGGGACAGGGCTACAATGAGCAGTTCTTC. Translation gives CSAISGQGYNEQFF.

Many counts were recorded for this clonotype. This chain's CDR3 is CASSYRGRAGGTEAFF. CDR3 coding DNA: TGTGCCAGCAGTTACCGGGGGCGGGCAGGTGGCACTGAAGCTTTCTTT. The chain combines TRBV6-5 with TRBJ1-1; D is possibly TRBD1 (6 bases). The length of the CDR3 is 16 residues. Trimming pared 2 bases from V and 4 bases from J, leaving 17 bases between. The germline CDR1 and CDR2 sequences are MNHEY and SVGAGI.

The V and J genes are TRBV20-1 and TRBJ2-1; 7 bases are a match to TRBD2. J gave up 12 bases and V 0 bases, and 14 bases lay outside the gene matches. This CDR3 is built from 15 residues. Germline assignment: CDR1 DFQATT and CDR2 SNEGSKA (reference sequence). The CDR3 reads CSARDPIAGGLGQFF. The CDR3 DNA sequence: TGCAGTGCTAGAGATCCTATAGCGGGTGGGTTGGGGCAGTTCTTC.

This chain uses TRBV11-2 with TRBJ2-2; D uncertain. CDR3 length: 13 amino acids. Germline-derived CDR1 and CDR2 are SGHAT and FQNNGV. Trimming took off 5 bases at V and 6 bases at J, with 10 bases between the two ends. In DNA, the CDR3 is TGTGCCAGCAGCAAAGAACGGGCCGGGGAGCTGTTTTTT. It translates to CASSKERAGELFF.

The gene calls are TRBV12-3 or TRBV12-4 and TRBJ1-2; no clear D. V lost 4 bases to trimming and J lost 7 bases, with 16 bases between them. The length of the CDR3 is 14 residues. CDR3 nucleotides: TGTGCCAGCAGTTACCCTGCGGAGGGCGCTGGCTACACCTTC. Protein sequence: CASSYPAEGAGYTF.

This clonotype was seen a few times. The CDR3 is CSARRPGTSGRGEQFF. DNA for the CDR3: TGCAGTGCTAGGAGGCCCGGGACTAGCGGGAGAGGTGAGCAGTTCTTC. The chain uses TRBV20-1 and TRBJ2-1; 14 bases line up with TRBD2. Germline trimming cut 3 bases from V and 9 bases from J; bases unmatched to any gene: 10. Germline loops: CDR1 DFQATT, CDR2 SNEGSKA (reference sequence). This CDR3 has 16 amino acids.

This chain uses TRBV7-6 with TRBJ2-6, with TRBD2 matching over 8 bases. This CDR3 region has 18 residues. Germline trimming cut 4 bases from V and 0 bases from J; bases unmatched to any gene: 8. Germline lookup yields CDR1 SGHVS and CDR2 FNYEAQ. CDR3 nucleotide sequence: TGTGCCAGCAGCTCCGGACTAGCTGAGAGCTCTGGGGCCAACGTCCTGACTTTC. Translated: CASSSGLAESSGANVLTF.

This chain links TRBV27 with TRBJ2-1; TRBD2 might be the D (6 bases). This CDR3 spans 16 amino acids. The V and J ends lost 3 bases and 7 bases respectively, with 19 bases between them. Germline V gene lookup returns CDR1 MNHEY and CDR2 SMNVEV (reference sequence). For the CDR3, the DNA is TGTGCCAGCAGTTTGAGGGTGCGGGAAGGGCGAAATGAGCAGTTCTTC. Translation: CASSLRVREGRNEQFF.

The genes are TRBV5-6 and TRBJ2-1; D is possibly TRBD1 (6 bases). Germline CDR1 and CDR2: SGHDT and YYEEEE. The CDR3 loop spans 18 amino acids. Trimming cost V 0 bases and J 6 bases, with 22 bases left between them. CDR3 protein: CASSLAGPTGDLSNEQFF. In DNA, the CDR3 is TGTGCCAGCAGCTTGGCCGGCCCGACAGGCGACCTCTCCAATGAGCAGTTCTTC.

This clonotype showed up just a few times. This sequence joins TRBV9 and TRBJ2-1; 9 nucleotides line up with TRBD2. The V gene end was trimmed by 3 bases and the J gene end by 3 bases; junction bases not matched to a gene: 4. Germline CDR1 is SGDLS and CDR2 is YYNGEE. The CDR3 runs to 15 residues. CDR3 region: CASSEGLAVYNEQFF. In DNA, the CDR3 is TGTGCCAGCAGCGAGGGACTAGCAGTCTACAATGAGCAGTTCTTC.

This clonotype was recorded many times. The chain links TRBV5-1 to TRBJ1-6; no reliable D call. The CDR3 is 14 residues long. V was pared by 2 bases and J by 13 bases, with 16 bases between. Germline V gene sequence: CDR1 SGHRS, CDR2 YFSETQ. The CDR3: CASSFETGGYPLHF. The CDR3 region has the DNA TGCGCCAGCAGCTTTGAAACTGGAGGATATCCCCTCCACTTT.

There are a few counts of this clonotype. This chain links TRBV28 with TRBJ1-4; the D is unclear. The length of the CDR3 is 12 residues. Germline V gene lookup returns CDR1 MDHEN and CDR2 SYDVKM. V lost 11 bases to trimming and J lost 1 base, with 8 bases between them. Here the CDR3 DNA reads TGTGCCTCCTGGGGAACTAATGAAAAACTGTTTTTT. This sequence encodes CASWGTNEKLFF.

This clonotype was recorded a few times. The chain combines TRBV5-1 with TRBJ2-5, with D unclear. The germline V gene encodes CDR1 SGHRS and CDR2 YFSETQ. CDR3 length: 15 amino acids. Trimming removed 2 bases at V and 1 base at J, with 12 bases between. The CDR3 is CASSFDGLSQETQYF. In nucleotides, the CDR3 is TGCGCCAGCAGCTTTGACGGGCTATCCCAAGAGACCCAGTACTTC.

This clonotype occurred a few times. This chain links TRBV20-1 with TRBJ2-1; tentatively, D is TRBD2 (6 bases). CDR3 length: 13 residues. Germline V gives CDR1 DFQATT, CDR2 SNEGSKA (reference sequence). V lost 6 bases, J lost 8 bases, and 17 bases lay in between. The CDR3 protein is CSAPILPGDEQFF. In nucleotides, the CDR3 is TGCAGTGCCCCAATACTTCCGGGGGATGAGCAGTTCTTC.

The chain carries TRBV25-1 and TRBJ1-5; 7 bases are shared with TRBD1. Germline V gene lookup returns CDR1 MGHDK and CDR2 SYGVNS. V trimming: 3 bases; J trimming: 5 bases; junction bases outside the gene matches: 7. The CDR3 is 15 residues long. CDR3: CASSDTGVGYQPQHF. The CDR3 nucleotides are TGTGCCAGCAGTGACACAGGGGTGGGGTATCAGCCCCAGCATTTT.

This clonotype appeared a few times. The CDR3 DNA is TGTGCCAGCAGTAAGGGGGGATATCCCGTCAATCATTGGCAGTTCTTC. Protein product: CASSKGGYPVNHWQFF. The rearrangement joins TRBV6-2 or TRBV6-3 to TRBJ2-1; either TRBD1 or TRBD2 may supply D (6 bases each). The CDR3 contains 16 residues. Germline V lookup: CDR1 MNHEY, CDR2 SVGEGT. Trimming took off 5 bases at V and 12 bases at J, with 26 bases between the two ends.

This chain connects TRBV3-1 to TRBJ2-3, with a weak D call TRBD2 (6 bases). This CDR3 is built from 15 residues. Trimming shortened V by 2 bases and J by 2 bases, and 11 bases separated the two germline ends. Germline V gives CDR1 LGHDT, CDR2 YNNKEL (reference sequence). CDR3 protein: CASSQPGLPTDTQYF. CDR3 nucleotides: TGTGCCAGCAGCCAACCGGGACTTCCCACAGATACGCAGTATTTT.

A few counts support this clonotype. The chain joins TRBV5-1 to TRBJ2-7, with 11 bases fitting TRBD2. J lost 6 bases, V lost 4 bases, and 9 bases had no gene match. Germline assignment: CDR1 SGHRS and CDR2 YFSETQ. CDR3 size: 15 residues. The CDR3 DNA reads as TGCGCCAGCAGCCCGGCGGGACTAGCGGCATTCGAGCAGTACTTC. Residues: CASSPAGLAAFEQYF.

The J gene is TRBJ2-5, the V gene TRBV7-2; TRBD2 agrees at 13 bases. Germline V gene data show CDR1 as SGHTA and CDR2 as FQGNSA. This CDR3 is 17 amino acids long. The junction had 11 bases not matched to a gene; V was cut back by 5 bases and J by 5 bases. The CDR3 spells CASSPFGLAGVLETQYF. The CDR3 DNA reads TGTGCCAGCAGCCCCTTCGGACTAGCGGGAGTCTTGGAGACCCAGTACTTC.

This clonotype was recorded at least ten times. The chain uses TRBV3-1 and TRBJ2-1; TRBD2 aligns across 7 bases. V was clipped by 4 bases and J by 4 bases; unmatched bases: 4. This CDR3 region has 14 residues. The germline gives CDR1 LGHDT, CDR2 YNNKEL (reference sequence). Here the CDR3 DNA reads TGTGCCAGCAGCCGCCCACTAGCGTACAATGAGCAGTTCTTC. It is translated as CASSRPLAYNEQFF.

This clonotype was recorded a few times. The chain combines TRBV20-1 with TRBJ2-3; 12 bases map to TRBD2. The length of the CDR3 is 14 residues. V lost 6 bases, J lost 8 bases, and 9 bases stayed unmatched. Germline V CDR1 and CDR2: DFQATT, SNEGSKA (reference sequence). Here the CDR3 reads CSARTSGNWGTQYF. CDR3 nucleotides: TGCAGTGCGAGGACTAGCGGGAATTGGGGTACGCAGTATTTT.

This chain uses TRBV6-1 with TRBJ1-1; 7 bases fit TRBD1. Trimming removed 6 bases from V and 1 base from J; junction bases left unmatched: 5. The CDR3 spans 14 residues. Germline CDR1 and CDR2: MNHNS and SASEGT. CDR3 loop: CASRPRGANTEAFF. CDR3 nucleotide sequence: TGTGCCAGCAGACCCAGGGGGGCGAACACTGAAGCTTTCTTT.

This clonotype has just a few counts. This chain links TRBV28 with TRBJ2-7; D perhaps matches TRBD1 (6 bases). Trimming removed 6 bases at V and 4 bases at J, with 13 bases between. Germline CDR1 reads MDHEN; CDR2 reads SYDVKM. CDR3 size: 13 residues. The CDR3 sequence: CASSQGTDYEQYF. Here the CDR3 DNA reads TGTGCCAGCAGCCAGGGGACGGATTACGAGCAGTACTTC.

This rearrangement joins TRBV6-5 to TRBJ2-1; either TRBD1 or TRBD2 may supply D (6 bases each). The CDR3 length is 17 residues. Per germline, CDR1 MNHEY and CDR2 SVGAGI. Trimming took off 3 bases at V and 0 bases at J, with 15 bases between the two ends. The CDR3 bases are TGTGCCAGCAGTTATAAAAGGGGGGCCAACTCCTACAATGAGCAGTTCTTC. It yields the protein CASSYKRGANSYNEQFF.

This clonotype was recorded a few times. The V gene is TRBV5-1, the J gene TRBJ2-7; 9 positions match TRBD1. V was clipped by 0 bases and J by 4 bases; unmatched bases: 8. The CDR3 contains 16 residues. Germline-derived CDR1 and CDR2 are SGHRS and YFSETQ. The CDR3 region is CASSLVTGQGGYEQYF. CDR3 coding DNA: TGCGCCAGCAGCTTGGTTACGGGACAGGGAGGGTACGAGCAGTACTTC. The full variable domain, in which reference TRBV5-1 and TRBJ2-7 provide the parts outside the CDR3, is KAGVTQTPRYLIKTRGQQVTLSCSPISGHRSVSWYQQTPGQGLQFLFEYFSETQRNKGNFPGRFSGRQFSNSRSEMNVSTLELGDSALYLCASSLVTGQGGYEQYFGPGTRLTVT.

A few counts support this clonotype. V gene TRBV5-1 combines with J gene TRBJ2-4, with D unclear. This CDR3 comprises 12 residues. Trimming shortened V by 2 bases and J by 3 bases, and 3 bases separated the two germline ends. The germline V gene has CDR1 SGHRS and CDR2 YFSETQ. In nucleotides, the CDR3 is TGCGCCAGCAGCTTTGGCAAAAACATTCAGTACTTC. This sequence encodes CASSFGKNIQYF.